This TCR beta chain emerged from a study of blood T cell repertoires in COVID-19. In germline, CDR1 is SGDLS, CDR2 YYNGEE. V gave up 2 bases and J gave up 6 bases, with 11 bases separating them. The CDR3 has 14 residues. Some clones are missing from TCRdb's copy, which holds only in-frame ones; the method was immunoSEQ multiplex PCR. The sample has some 28,000 clones, around 88% seen once; the top ten hold about a sixth. This clonotype was sampled from a human donor in a cohort sampled during active COVID-19. The V and J genes are TRBV9 and TRBJ2-2; perhaps TRBD1 as D (5 bases). Sequencing input: peripheral blood. CDR3 coding DNA: TGTGCCAGCAGCGTTACCAGGGCTTCCGGGGAGCTGTTTTTT. It yields the protein CASSVTRASGELFF. Full variable domain (missing parts from reference TRBV9 and TRBJ2-2): DSGVTQTPKHLITATGQRVTLRCSPRSGDLSVYWYQQSLDQGLQFLIQYYNGEERAKGNILERFSAQQFPDLHSELNLSSLELGDSALYFCASSVTRASGELFFGEGSRLTVL.